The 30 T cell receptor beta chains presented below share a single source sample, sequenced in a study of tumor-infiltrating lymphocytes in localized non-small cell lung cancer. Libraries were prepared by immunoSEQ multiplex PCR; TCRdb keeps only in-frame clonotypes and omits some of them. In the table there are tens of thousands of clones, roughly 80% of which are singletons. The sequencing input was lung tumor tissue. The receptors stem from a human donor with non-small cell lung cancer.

In nucleotides, the CDR3 is TGTGCCAGCAGTGAGGAAGTAGAGTATGGCTACACCTTC. It encodes CASSEEVEYGYTF. The chain recombines TRBV2 with TRBJ1-2; D gene uncertain. The CDR3 runs to 13 residues. Trimming removed 3 bases at V and 5 bases at J, with 10 bases between. Germline V CDR1 and CDR2: SNHLY, FYNNEI.

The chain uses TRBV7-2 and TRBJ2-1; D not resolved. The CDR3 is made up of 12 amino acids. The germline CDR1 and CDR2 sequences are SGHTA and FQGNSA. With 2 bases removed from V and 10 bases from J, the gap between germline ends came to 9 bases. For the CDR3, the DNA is TGTGCCAGCAGCTTACATCGAAGGGAGCAGTTCTTC. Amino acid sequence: CASSLHRREQFF.

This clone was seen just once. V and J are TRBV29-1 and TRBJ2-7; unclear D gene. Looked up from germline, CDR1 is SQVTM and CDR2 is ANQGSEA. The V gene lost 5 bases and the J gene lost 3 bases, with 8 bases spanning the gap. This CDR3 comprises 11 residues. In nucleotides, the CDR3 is TGCAGCGTTCTGGGCAACTACGAGCAGTACTTC. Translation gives CSVLGNYEQYF.

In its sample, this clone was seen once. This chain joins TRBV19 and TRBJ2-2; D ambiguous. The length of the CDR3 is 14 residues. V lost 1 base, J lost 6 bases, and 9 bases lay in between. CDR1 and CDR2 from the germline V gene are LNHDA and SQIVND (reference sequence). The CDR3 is CASSIAEYAGELFF. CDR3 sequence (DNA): TGTGCCAGTAGTATAGCCGAGTACGCCGGGGAGCTGTTTTTT.

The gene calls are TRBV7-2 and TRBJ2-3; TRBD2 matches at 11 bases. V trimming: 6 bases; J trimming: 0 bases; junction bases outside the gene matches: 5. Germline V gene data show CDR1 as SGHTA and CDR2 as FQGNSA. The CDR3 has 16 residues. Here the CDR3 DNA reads TGTGCCAGCAGTAGAAGGACTAGCGGGAGCACAGATACGCAGTATTTT. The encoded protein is CASSRRTSGSTDTQYF.

The CDR3 region is CASRSGLAGDNEQFF. The CDR3 bases are TGTGCAAGTCGCTCCGGACTAGCGGGAGACAATGAGCAGTTCTTC. The chain links TRBV12-2 to TRBJ2-1; TRBD2, the table's D call, was not compared with the DNA. TRBV12-2 is given as a pseudogene. The CDR3 runs to 15 residues.

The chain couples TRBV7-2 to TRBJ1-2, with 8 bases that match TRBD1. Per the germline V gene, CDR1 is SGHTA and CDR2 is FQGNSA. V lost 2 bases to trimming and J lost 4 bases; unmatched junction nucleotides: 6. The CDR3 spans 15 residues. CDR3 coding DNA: TGTGCCAGCAGCTTATCAGGGGGCCTCGGCTATGGCTACACCTTC. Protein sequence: CASSLSGGLGYGYTF.

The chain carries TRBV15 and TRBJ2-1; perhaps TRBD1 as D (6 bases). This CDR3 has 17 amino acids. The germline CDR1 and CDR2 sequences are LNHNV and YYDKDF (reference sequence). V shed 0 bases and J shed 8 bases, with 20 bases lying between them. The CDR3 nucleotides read TGTGCCACCAGCAGAGATGTGCCCCGGGACACATCAGATGAGCAGTTCTTC. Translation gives CATSRDVPRDTSDEQFF.

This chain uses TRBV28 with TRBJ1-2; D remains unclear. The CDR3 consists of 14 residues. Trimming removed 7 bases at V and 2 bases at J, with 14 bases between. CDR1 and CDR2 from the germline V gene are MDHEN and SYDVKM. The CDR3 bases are TGTGCCAGCAACTCCGCGGGTTTCAACTATGGCTACACCTTC. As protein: CASNSAGFNYGYTF.

The DNA for the CDR3 is TGCGCCAGCAGCTTGAGGCTAGCGGCCGGGGAGCTGTTTTTT. This translates into CASSLRLAAGELFF. This chain connects TRBV5-1 to TRBJ2-2, with 7 bases fitting TRBD2. The CDR3 is made up of 14 amino acids. Germline V gives CDR1 SGHRS, CDR2 YFSETQ. V trimming: 1 base; J trimming: 6 bases; junction bases outside the gene matches: 3.

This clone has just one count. CDR3 loop: CASSPQRQGTVQFF. The CDR3 nucleotides read TGTGCCAGCTCACCACAACGACAAGGGACAGTGCAGTTCTTC. This chain uses TRBV18 with TRBJ2-1; 7 bases are shared with TRBD1. From germline, CDR1 is KGHSH and CDR2 LQKENI. V shed 1 base and J 12 bases; nucleotides not matched to a gene: 9. This CDR3 has 14 amino acids.

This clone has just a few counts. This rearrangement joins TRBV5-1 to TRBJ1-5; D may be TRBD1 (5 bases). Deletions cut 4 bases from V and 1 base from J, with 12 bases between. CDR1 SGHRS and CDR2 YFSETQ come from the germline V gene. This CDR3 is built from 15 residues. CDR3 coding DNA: TGCGCCAGCAGCCCGGCGGGGGGGAGCAATCAGCCCCAGCATTTT. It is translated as CASSPAGGSNQPQHF.

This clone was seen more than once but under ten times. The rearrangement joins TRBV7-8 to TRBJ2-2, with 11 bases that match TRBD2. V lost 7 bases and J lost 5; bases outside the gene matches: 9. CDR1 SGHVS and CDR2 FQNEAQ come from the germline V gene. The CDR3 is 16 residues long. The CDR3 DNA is TGTGCCAGCAAAGTCGGACTAGCGGGTGGAACCGGGGAGCTGTTTTTT. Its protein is CASKVGLAGGTGELFF.

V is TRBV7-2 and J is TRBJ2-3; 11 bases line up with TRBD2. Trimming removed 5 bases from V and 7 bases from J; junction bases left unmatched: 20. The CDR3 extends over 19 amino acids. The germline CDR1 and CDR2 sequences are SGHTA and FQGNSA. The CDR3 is CASSPPPTSGRTFTNTQYF. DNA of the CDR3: TGTGCCAGCAGCCCCCCCCCTACTAGCGGGAGAACGTTCACGAATACGCAGTATTTT.

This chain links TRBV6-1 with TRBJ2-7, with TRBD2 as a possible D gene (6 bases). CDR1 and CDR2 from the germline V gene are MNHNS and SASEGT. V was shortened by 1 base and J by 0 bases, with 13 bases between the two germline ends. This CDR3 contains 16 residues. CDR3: CASSEGGLLSSYEQYF. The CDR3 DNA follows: TGTGCCAGCAGTGAAGGGGGACTCTTGAGCTCCTACGAGCAGTACTTC.

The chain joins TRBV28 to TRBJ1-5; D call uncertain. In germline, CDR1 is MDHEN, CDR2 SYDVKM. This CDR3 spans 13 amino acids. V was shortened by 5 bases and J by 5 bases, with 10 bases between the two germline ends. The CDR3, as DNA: TGTGCCAGCAGTGTGAACCTGGATCAGCCCCAGCATTTT. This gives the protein CASSVNLDQPQHF. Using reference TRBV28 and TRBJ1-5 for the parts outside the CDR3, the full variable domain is DVKVTQSSRYLVKRTGEKVFLECVQDMDHENMFWYRQDPGLGLRLIYFSYDVKMKEKGDIPEGYSVSREKKERFSLILESASTNQTSMYLCASSVNLDQPQHFGDGTRLSIL.

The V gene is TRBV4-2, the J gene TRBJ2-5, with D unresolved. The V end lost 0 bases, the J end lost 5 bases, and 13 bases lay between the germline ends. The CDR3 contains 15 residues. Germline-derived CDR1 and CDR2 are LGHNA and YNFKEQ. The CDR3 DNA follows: TGTGCCAGCAGCCAAGAAGATGGCGGATTTGAGACCCAGTACTTC. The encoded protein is CASSQEDGGFETQYF.

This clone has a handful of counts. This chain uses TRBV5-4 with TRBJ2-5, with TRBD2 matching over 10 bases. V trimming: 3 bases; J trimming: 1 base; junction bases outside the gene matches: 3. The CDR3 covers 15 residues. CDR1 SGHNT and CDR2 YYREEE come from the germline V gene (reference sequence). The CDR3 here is CASSSTSGFQETQYF. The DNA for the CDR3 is TGTGCCAGCAGCTCGACTAGCGGGTTCCAAGAGACCCAGTACTTC.

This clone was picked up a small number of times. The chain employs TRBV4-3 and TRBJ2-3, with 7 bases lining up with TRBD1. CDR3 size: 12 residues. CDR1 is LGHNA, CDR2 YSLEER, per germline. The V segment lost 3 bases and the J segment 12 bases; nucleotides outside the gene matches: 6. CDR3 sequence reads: CASSQGTASQYF. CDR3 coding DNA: TGCGCCAGCAGCCAGGGGACAGCCAGTCAGTATTTT.

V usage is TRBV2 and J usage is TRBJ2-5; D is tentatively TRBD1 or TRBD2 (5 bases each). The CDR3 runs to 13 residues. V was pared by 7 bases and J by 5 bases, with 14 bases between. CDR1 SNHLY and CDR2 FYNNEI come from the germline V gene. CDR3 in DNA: TGTGCCAGCACCCGGGGTGGGGGTGAGACCCAGTACTTC. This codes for CASTRGGGETQYF.

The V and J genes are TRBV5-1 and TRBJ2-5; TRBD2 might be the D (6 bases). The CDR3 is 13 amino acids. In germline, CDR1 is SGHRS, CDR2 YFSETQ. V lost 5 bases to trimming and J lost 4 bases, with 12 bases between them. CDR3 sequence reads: CASRGLTGETQYF. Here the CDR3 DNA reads TGCGCCAGCAGGGGACTTACCGGAGAGACCCAGTACTTC.

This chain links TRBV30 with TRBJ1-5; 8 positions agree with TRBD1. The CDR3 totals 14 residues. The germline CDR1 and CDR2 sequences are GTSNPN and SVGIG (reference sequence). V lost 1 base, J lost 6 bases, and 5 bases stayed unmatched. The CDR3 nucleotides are TGTGCCTGGAGTGCTGACAGGGGATCTCAGCCCCAGCATTTT. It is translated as CAWSADRGSQPQHF.

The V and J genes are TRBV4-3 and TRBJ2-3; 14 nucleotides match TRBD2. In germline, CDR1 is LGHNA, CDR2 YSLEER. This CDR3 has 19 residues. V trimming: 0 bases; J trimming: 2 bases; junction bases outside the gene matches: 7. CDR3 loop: CASSQDQGLAGGITDTQYF. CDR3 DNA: TGCGCCAGCAGCCAAGATCAAGGACTAGCGGGAGGCATCACAGATACGCAGTATTTT.

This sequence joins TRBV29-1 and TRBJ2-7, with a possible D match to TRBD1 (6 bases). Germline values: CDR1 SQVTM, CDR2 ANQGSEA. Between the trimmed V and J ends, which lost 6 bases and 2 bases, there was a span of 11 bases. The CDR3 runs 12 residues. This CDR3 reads CSVRDTTYEQYF. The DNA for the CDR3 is TGCAGCGTAAGGGACACTACCTACGAGCAGTACTTC.

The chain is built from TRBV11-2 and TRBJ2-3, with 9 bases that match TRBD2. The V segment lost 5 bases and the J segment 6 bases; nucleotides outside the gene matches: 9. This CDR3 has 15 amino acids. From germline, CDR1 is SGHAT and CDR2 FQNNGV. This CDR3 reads CASSPPSGRTDTQYF. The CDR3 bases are TGTGCCAGCAGCCCCCCCAGCGGGAGGACCGATACGCAGTATTTT.

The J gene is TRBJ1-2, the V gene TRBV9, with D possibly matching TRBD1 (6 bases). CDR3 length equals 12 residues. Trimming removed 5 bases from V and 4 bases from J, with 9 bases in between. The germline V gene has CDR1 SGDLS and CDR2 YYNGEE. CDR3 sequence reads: CASRRDTYGYTF. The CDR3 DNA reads TGTGCCAGCAGACGGGACACCTATGGCTACACCTTC.

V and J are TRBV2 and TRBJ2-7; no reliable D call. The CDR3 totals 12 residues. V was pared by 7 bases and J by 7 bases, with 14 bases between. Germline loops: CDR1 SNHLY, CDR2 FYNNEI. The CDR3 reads CASNEALEEQYF. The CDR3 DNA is TGTGCCAGCAACGAGGCCCTAGAGGAGCAGTACTTC.

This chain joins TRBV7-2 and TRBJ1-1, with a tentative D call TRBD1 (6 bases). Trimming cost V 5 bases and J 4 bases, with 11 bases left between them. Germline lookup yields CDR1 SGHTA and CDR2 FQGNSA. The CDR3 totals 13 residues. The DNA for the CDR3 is TGTGCCAGCAGCCGAGGGACAATCACTGAAGCTTTCTTT. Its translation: CASSRGTITEAFF.

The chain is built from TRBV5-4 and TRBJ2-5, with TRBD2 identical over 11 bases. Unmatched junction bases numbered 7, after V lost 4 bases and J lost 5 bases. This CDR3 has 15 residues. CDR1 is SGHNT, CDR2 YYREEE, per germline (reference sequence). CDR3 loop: CASSPRLAGSETQYF. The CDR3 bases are TGTGCCAGCAGCCCTAGACTAGCGGGAAGCGAGACCCAGTACTTC.

CDR3 DNA: TGTGCCAGCAGCCCTACACTCAGAAAAGGGACTGAAGCTTTCTTT. It specifies CASSPTLRKGTEAFF. This chain links TRBV5-6 with TRBJ1-1; D ambiguous. This CDR3 spans 15 amino acids. Per germline, CDR1 SGHDT and CDR2 YYEEEE. Deletions cut 4 bases from V and 5 bases from J, with 18 bases between.